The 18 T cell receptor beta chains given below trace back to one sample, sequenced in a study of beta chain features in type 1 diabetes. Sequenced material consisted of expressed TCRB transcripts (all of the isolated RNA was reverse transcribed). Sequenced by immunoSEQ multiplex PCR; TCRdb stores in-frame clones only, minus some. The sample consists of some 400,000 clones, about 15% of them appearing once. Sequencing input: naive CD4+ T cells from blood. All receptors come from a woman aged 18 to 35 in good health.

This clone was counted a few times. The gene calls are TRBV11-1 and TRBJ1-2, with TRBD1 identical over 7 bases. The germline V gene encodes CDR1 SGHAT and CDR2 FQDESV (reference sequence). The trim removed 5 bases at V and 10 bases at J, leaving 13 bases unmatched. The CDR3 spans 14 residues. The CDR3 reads CASSRDRPSLYYTF. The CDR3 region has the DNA TGTGCCAGCAGCCGGGACAGACCTTCGCTGTACTACACCTTC.

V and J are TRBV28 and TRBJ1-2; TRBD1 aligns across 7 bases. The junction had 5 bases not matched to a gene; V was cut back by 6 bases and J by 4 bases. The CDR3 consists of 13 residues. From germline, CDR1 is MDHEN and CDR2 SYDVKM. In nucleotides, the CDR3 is TGTGCCAGCAGCTACAGGGGTAGCTATGGCTACACCTTC. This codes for CASSYRGSYGYTF.

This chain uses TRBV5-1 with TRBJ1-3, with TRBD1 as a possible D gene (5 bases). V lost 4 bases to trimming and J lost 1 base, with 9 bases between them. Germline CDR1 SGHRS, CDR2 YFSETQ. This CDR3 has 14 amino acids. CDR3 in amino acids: CASSPGTSGNTIYF. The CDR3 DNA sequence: TGCGCCAGCAGCCCGGGGACTTCTGGAAACACCATATATTTT.

DNA of the CDR3: TGTGCCAGCACCCTTCGGGGAGGTTACAATGAGCAGTTCTTC. Its protein product is CASTLRGGYNEQFF. This chain joins TRBV5-4 and TRBJ2-1; tentative D call: TRBD2 (6 bases). This CDR3 has 14 amino acids. Germline V gene lookup returns CDR1 SGHNT and CDR2 YYREEE (reference sequence). V lost 6 bases and J 4 bases, leaving 14 bases between the germline ends.

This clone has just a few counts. In DNA, the CDR3 is TGTGCCAGCTCAGGACAGCATAGCAATCAGCCCCAGCATTTT. It translates to CASSGQHSNQPQHF. The chain has TRBV18 and TRBJ1-5; possibly TRBD1 for D (6 bases). Germline V gene data show CDR1 as KGHSH and CDR2 as LQKENI. The CDR3 consists of 14 residues. The germline V and J ends were trimmed by 5 bases and 0 bases, with 8 bases remaining between them.

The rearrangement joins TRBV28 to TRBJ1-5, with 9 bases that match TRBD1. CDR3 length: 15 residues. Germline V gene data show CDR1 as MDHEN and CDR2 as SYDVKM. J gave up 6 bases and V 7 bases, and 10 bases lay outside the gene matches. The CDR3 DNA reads TGTGCCAGCAACTCCGGGACAGGGAGTTTTCAGCCCCAGCATTTT. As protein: CASNSGTGSFQPQHF.

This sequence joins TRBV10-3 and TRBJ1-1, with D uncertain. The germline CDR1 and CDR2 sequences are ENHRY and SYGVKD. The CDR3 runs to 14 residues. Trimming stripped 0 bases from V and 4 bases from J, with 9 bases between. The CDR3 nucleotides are TGTGCCATCAGTGAGTCGAAAGCGATCACTGAAGCTTTCTTT. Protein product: CAISESKAITEAFF.

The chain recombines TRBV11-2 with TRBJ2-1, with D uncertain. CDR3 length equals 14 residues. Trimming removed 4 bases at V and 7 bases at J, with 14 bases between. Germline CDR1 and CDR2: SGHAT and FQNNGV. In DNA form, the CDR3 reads TGTGCCAGCAGCTCTGACCAGCTGACAAATGAGCAGTTCTTC. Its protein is CASSSDQLTNEQFF.

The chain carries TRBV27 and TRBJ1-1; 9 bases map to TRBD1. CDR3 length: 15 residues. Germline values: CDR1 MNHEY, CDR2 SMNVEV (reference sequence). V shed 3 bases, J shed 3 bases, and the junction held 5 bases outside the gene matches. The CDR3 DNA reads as TGTGCCAGCAGTTTCCGTTGGGACAGGGACACTGAAGCTTTCTTT. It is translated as CASSFRWDRDTEAFF.

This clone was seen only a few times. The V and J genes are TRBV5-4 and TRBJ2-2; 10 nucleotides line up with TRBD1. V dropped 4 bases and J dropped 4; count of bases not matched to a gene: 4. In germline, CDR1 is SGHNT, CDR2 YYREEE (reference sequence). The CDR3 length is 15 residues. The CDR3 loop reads CASSAGTGATGELFF. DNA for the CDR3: TGTGCCAGCAGCGCCGGGACAGGGGCCACCGGGGAGCTGTTTTTT. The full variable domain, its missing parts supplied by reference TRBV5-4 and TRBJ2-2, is ETGVTQSPTHLIKTRGQQVTLRCSSQSGHNTVSWYQQALGQGPQFIFQYYREEENGRGNFPPRFSGLQFPNYSSELNVNALELDDSALYLCASSAGTGATGELFFGEGSRLTVL.

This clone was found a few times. Here the CDR3 reads CASSKEDVLAGAYEQYF. In DNA form, the CDR3 reads TGTGCCAGCAGCAAGGAGGATGTCCTAGCGGGGGCCTACGAGCAGTACTTC. This chain links TRBV5-6 with TRBJ2-7; 10 nucleotides match TRBD2. From germline, CDR1 is SGHDT and CDR2 YYEEEE. V lost 4 bases, J lost 2 bases, and 12 bases stayed unmatched. This CDR3 spans 17 amino acids. The variable domain in full, completed from reference TRBV5-6 and TRBJ2-7, reads DAGVTQSPTHLIKTRGQQVTLRCSPKSGHDTVSWYQQALGQGPQFIFQYYEEEERQRGNFPDRFSGHQFPNYSSELNVNALLLGDSALYLCASSKEDVLAGAYEQYFGPGTRLTVT.

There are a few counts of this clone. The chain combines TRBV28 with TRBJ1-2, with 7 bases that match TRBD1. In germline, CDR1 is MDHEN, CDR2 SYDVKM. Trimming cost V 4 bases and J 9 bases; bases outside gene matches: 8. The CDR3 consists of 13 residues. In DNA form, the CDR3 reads TGTGCCAGCAGTTCCTCCCGGACAGGTCGCTACACCTTC. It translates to CASSSSRTGRYTF.

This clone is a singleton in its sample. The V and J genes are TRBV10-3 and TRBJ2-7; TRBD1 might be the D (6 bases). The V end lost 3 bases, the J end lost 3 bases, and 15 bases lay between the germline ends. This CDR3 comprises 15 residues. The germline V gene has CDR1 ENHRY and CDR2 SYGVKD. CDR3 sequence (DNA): TGTGCCATCAGTGATTCGGGACAAGCTTTCTACGAGCAGTACTTC. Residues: CAISDSGQAFYEQYF.

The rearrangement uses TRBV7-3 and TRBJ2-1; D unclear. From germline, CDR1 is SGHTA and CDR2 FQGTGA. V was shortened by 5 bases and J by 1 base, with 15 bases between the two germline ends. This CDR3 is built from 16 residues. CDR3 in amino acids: CASSVSSTPSYNEQFF. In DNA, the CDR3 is TGTGCCAGCAGCGTAAGCTCTACTCCTTCCTACAATGAGCAGTTCTTC. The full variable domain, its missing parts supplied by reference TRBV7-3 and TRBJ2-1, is GAGVSQTPSNKVTEKGKYVELRCDPISGHTALYWYRQSLGQGPEFLIYFQGTGAADDSGLPNDRFFAVRPEGSVSTLKIQRTERGDSAVYLCASSVSSTPSYNEQFFGPGTRLTVL.

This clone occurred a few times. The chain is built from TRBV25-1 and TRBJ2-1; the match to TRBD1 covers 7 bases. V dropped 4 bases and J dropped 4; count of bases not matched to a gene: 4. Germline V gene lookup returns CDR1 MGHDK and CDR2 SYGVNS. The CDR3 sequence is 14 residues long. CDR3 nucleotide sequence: TGTGCCAGCAGTGTGGGACAGATATACAATGAGCAGTTCTTC. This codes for CASSVGQIYNEQFF.

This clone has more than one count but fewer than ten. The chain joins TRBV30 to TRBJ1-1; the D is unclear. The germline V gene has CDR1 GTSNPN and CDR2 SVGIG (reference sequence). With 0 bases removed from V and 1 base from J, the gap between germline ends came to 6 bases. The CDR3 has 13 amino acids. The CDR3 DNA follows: TGTGCCTGGAGTGTAAGCCGGAACACTGAAGCTTTCTTT. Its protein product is CAWSVSRNTEAFF.

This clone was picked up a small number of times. CDR3 nucleotide sequence: TGTGCCAGCAGTTCCACTCAGGGACTCTCCTACAATGAGCAGTTCTTC. Amino acid sequence: CASSSTQGLSYNEQFF. The J gene is TRBJ2-1, the V gene TRBV27, with a possible D match to TRBD2 (6 bases). The V end lost 4 bases, the J end lost 0 bases, and 13 bases lay between the germline ends. CDR3 length: 16 residues. CDR1 is MNHEY, CDR2 SMNVEV, per germline (reference sequence).

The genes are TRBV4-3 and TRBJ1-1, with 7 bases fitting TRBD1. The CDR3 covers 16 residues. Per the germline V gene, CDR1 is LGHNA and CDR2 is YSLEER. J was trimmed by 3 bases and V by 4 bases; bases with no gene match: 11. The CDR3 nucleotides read TGCGCCAGCAGCCGCCGGGACAGCGGAATTTACACTGAAGCTTTCTTT. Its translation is CASSRRDSGIYTEAFF.